The 17 T cell receptor beta chains presented below share a single source sample, sequenced in a study of CD8 T cells in ankylosing spondylitis. General study points: Characteristic, it appeared, of ankylosing spondylitis blood was a TCR beta motif of fewer than 10 highly homologous variants.

These receptors are not linked to any known antigen. TCRdb analysed the 5' RACE reads with MiXCR anew, one entry per CDR3 protein. The sample gives 750,000 to 850,000 distinct CDR3 sequences, approximately 12% of which show up once; roughly 0.51% is in the top ten. Sample: blood, either unsorted or a sorted T cell fraction (not recorded which). Receptors originate from a male donor with ankylosing spondylitis.

This sequence joins TRBV5-1 and TRBJ2-3; D could derive from TRBD1 or TRBD2 (5 bases each). With 2 bases removed from V and 6 bases from J, the gap between germline ends came to 13 bases. CDR1 and CDR2 from the germline V gene are SGHRS and YFSETQ. CDR3 size: 14 residues. This chain's CDR3 is CASSFGTFPDTQYF. The CDR3 DNA sequence: TGCGCCAGCAGCTTTGGGACCTTTCCTGATACGCAGTATTTT.

The chain combines TRBV5-1 with TRBJ2-1, with D unresolved. The CDR3 has 15 amino acids. With 3 bases removed from V and 1 base from J, the gap between germline ends came to 11 bases. The germline CDR1 and CDR2 sequences are SGHRS and YFSETQ. CDR3 loop: CASSSTVGSYNEQFF. Here the CDR3 DNA reads TGCGCCAGCAGCTCCACGGTGGGGTCCTACAATGAGCAGTTCTTC.

This clonotype was picked up a small number of times. The chain uses TRBV18 and TRBJ1-1, with D possibly TRBD1 on 5 matching bases. Germline V gene lookup returns CDR1 KGHSH and CDR2 LQKENI. This CDR3 comprises 14 residues. V gave up 5 bases and J gave up 5 bases, with 15 bases separating them. CDR3 region: CASSSTTKGTEAFF. DNA of the CDR3: TGTGCCAGCTCATCGACTACGAAGGGGACTGAAGCTTTCTTT.

The chain carries TRBV10-3 and TRBJ2-7; no reliable D call. The germline CDR1 and CDR2 sequences are ENHRY and SYGVKD. Trimming took 5 bases from V and 5 from J, leaving 13 bases between them. The CDR3 is 13 amino acids. CDR3 sequence reads: CAISQGFGDEQYF. The DNA for the CDR3 is TGTGCCATCAGTCAAGGGTTCGGAGACGAGCAGTACTTC.

The sample holds a few counts of this clonotype. V and J are TRBV6-5 and TRBJ2-3; 10 nucleotides line up with TRBD1. The V segment lost 6 bases and the J segment 7 bases; nucleotides outside the gene matches: 7. The CDR3 loop spans 14 amino acids. The V gene's germline CDR1 is MNHEY and CDR2 SVGAGI. The CDR3: CASRYRDRGYTQYF. The CDR3 bases are TGTGCCAGCAGATACCGGGACAGGGGTTATACGCAGTATTTT.

In its sample, this clonotype was seen many times. The rearrangement joins TRBV11-2 to TRBJ1-5, with a possible D match to TRBD1 (5 bases). The germline V gene has CDR1 SGHAT and CDR2 FQNNGV. The CDR3 has 14 amino acids. Trimming took off 5 bases at V and 3 bases at J, with 11 bases between the two ends. The CDR3 here is CASSLAGLNQPQHF. In nucleotides, the CDR3 is TGTGCCAGCAGCCTCGCAGGGCTCAATCAGCCCCAGCATTTT.

This chain uses TRBV7-2 with TRBJ1-2; D not certain. Trimming removed 5 bases from V and 4 bases from J, with 8 bases in between. The CDR3 runs 12 residues. Germline V lookup: CDR1 SGHTA, CDR2 FQGNSA. Here the CDR3 DNA reads TGTGCCAGCAGCCTTTATGCCTATGGCTACACCTTC. Amino acids: CASSLYAYGYTF.

This chain joins TRBV5-1 and TRBJ2-6; D might be TRBD2 (7 bases). Trimming stripped 0 bases from V and 0 bases from J, with 16 bases between. The CDR3 totals 19 residues. Germline-derived CDR1 and CDR2 are SGHRS and YFSETQ. The CDR3 DNA follows: TGCGCCAGCAGCTTGGGCCGGGGGGCGCCTAGCTCTGGGGCCAACGTCCTGACTTTC. It encodes CASSLGRGAPSSGANVLTF.

The chain is built from TRBV29-1 and TRBJ2-3, with 7 bases aligning to TRBD1. The CDR3 length is 14 residues. The V gene end was trimmed by 7 bases and the J gene end by 0 bases; junction bases not matched to a gene: 7. Germline CDR1 is SQVTM and CDR2 is ANQGSEA. The CDR3 protein is CSAQGQSSTDTQYF. CDR3 bases: TGCAGCGCCCAGGGACAGTCTAGCACAGATACGCAGTATTTT.

This clonotype was seen many times. This sequence joins TRBV9 and TRBJ1-1, with D possibly matching TRBD1 (6 bases). Germline V gene lookup returns CDR1 SGDLS and CDR2 YYNGEE. The CDR3 runs to 14 residues. V was cut by 0 bases and J by 6 bases, with 12 bases left in between. Written as DNA, the CDR3 is TGTGCCAGCAGCGTAGTGCACAGGGATTCTGAAGCTTTCTTT. The encoded protein is CASSVVHRDSEAFF.

This clonotype was counted at least ten times. The V call is TRBV20-1, the J call TRBJ2-1; perhaps TRBD1 as D (5 bases). The CDR3 runs 12 residues. V was pared by 4 bases and J by 4 bases, with 8 bases between. CDR1 is DFQATT, CDR2 SNEGSKA, per germline (reference sequence). The DNA for the CDR3 is TGCAGTGCTAAAGGACAATACAATGAGCAGTTCTTC. This codes for CSAKGQYNEQFF.

This clonotype came up a few times. The chain employs TRBV12-3 or TRBV12-4 and TRBJ2-5; 9 bases agree with TRBD2. The ends lost 6 bases at V and 0 bases at J; junction bases unmatched: 11. CDR3 length: 17 residues. CDR3 amino acids: CASSRSGGPPYQETQYF. The CDR3 nucleotides are TGTGCCAGCAGCCGCAGCGGGGGGCCACCGTACCAAGAGACCCAGTACTTC.

V usage is TRBV20-1 and J usage is TRBJ1-1; D ambiguous. The germline V gene has CDR1 DFQATT and CDR2 SNEGSKA (reference sequence). V was cut by 2 bases and J by 11 bases, with 9 bases left in between. The CDR3 extends over 10 amino acids. CDR3: CSARTKRAFF. CDR3 sequence (DNA): TGCAGTGCTAGAACTAAAAGGGCTTTCTTT.

This clonotype occurred many times. The gene calls are TRBV7-2 and TRBJ2-7; 11 positions match TRBD2. CDR1 and CDR2 (germline): SGHTA, FQGNSA. The CDR3 is 15 residues long. Losses at the gene ends were 4 bases for V and 0 bases for J; bases not matched to a gene: 2. CDR3 residues: CASSSSGRPSYEQYF. For the CDR3, the DNA is TGTGCCAGCAGCTCTAGCGGGAGGCCCTCCTACGAGCAGTACTTC.

This clonotype has more than one count but fewer than ten. The chain has TRBV6-1 and TRBJ1-1, with 9 bases aligning to TRBD1. The CDR3 totals 16 residues. Germline V gene data show CDR1 as MNHNS and CDR2 as SASEGT. J was trimmed by 1 base and V by 2 bases; bases with no gene match: 5. CDR3 nucleotide sequence: TGTGCCAGCAGTGAACTAGGGACAGGGAGGAACACTGAAGCTTTCTTT. Translation gives CASSELGTGRNTEAFF.

This clonotype was found a few times. The chain employs TRBV20-1 and TRBJ2-2; D gene ambiguous. This CDR3 has 12 amino acids. Per germline, CDR1 DFQATT and CDR2 SNEGSKA (reference sequence). Trimming pared 3 bases from V and 6 bases from J, leaving 8 bases between. In DNA form, the CDR3 reads TGCAGTGCTAGGAAGCCGTCCGGGGAGCTGTTTTTT. Translated: CSARKPSGELFF.

The genes are TRBV7-8 and TRBJ2-2; D might be TRBD2 (5 bases). Per germline, CDR1 SGHVS and CDR2 FQNEAQ. V lost 3 bases and J lost 1, with 9 bases in between. The CDR3 extends over 15 amino acids. The CDR3 here is CASSFYGMNTGELFF. Here the CDR3 DNA reads TGTGCCAGCAGCTTTTACGGGATGAACACCGGGGAGCTGTTTTTT.